This paragraph covers one TCR beta chain sequence. Trimming pared 0 bases from V and 4 bases from J, leaving 7 bases between. This CDR3 has 12 residues. CDR1 and CDR2 (germline): GTSNPN, SVGIG (reference sequence). As CD8+CD4-CCR7+CD45RA+ cells, naive CD8 T cells were sorted. One entry per CDR3 protein results from TCRdb running MiXCR on the PCR reads. The table lists about 300,000 distinct CDR3 sequences, about a fifth of them singletons. This record comes from a study of molecular identifiers for immune sequencing clone quantification. Sequences were obtained from naive CD8+ T cells from blood, with Jurkat cell RNA spiked in. The subset denotes: FACS-sorted CD8+CD4-CCR7+CD45RA+ naive T cells. J is TRBJ2-7 and V is TRBV30; the D is unclear. This sequence originates from a human donor in good health. Some libraries in this study had Jurkat cell RNA spiked in. The CDR3, as DNA: TGTGCCTGGAGTGTACTAAGATACGAGCAGTACTTC. Amino acid sequence: CAWSVLRYEQYF.